This section outlines one TCR beta chain sequence together with its context. Its antigen is unknown. Base qualities are not recorded, but no much larger clone differs from it by a single base. The data were obtained in a study of control samples from healthy donors and cancer patients (TCRdb year 2020). V is clipped by 5 bases and J by 3 bases, and the sequence between their germline boundaries is 11 bases long. CDR1 is given as SGHTA and CDR2 as FQGTGA, both from the germline V gene. The CDR3 numbers 13 residues from cysteine through phenylalanine. Left in the record is the CDR3 DNA by itself, 39 bases read in frame from the first base. Library prep was done by the immunoSEQ multiplex PCR assay. TCRdb holds this immuneACCESS table with in-frame rearrangements only. Some clones are missing; in checked studies, unresolved V genes explain under half, and the rest has no known cause. For this sample there are 95,000 to 150,000 clones; more than 75% appear just once. The ten most abundant clones make up over 6.5% of the sample.

The sequencing sample was made of blood. The sequence derives from a man between 40 and 49 years old in good health. This sequence uses TRBV7-3 and TRBJ2-7, with the D gene tentatively TRBD1 or TRBD2, based on 5 matching bases in each. For the CDR3, the sequence is CASSPGTVYEQYF. At the DNA level, the sequence is TGTGCCAGCAGCCCCGGGACGGTCTACGAGCAGTACTTC.